The 5 T cell receptor beta chains given below trace back to one sample, sequenced in a study of neoadjuvant anti-PD-1 for oral cavity cancer. Data came from immunoSEQ multiplex PCR; TCRdb stores just in-frame clones and leaves some out. The sample yields around 70,000 clones, around 83% seen once. Time point specified: after neoadjuvant nivolumab, at surgical resection. The starting material was PBMCs, obtained after nivolumab (anti-PD-1) treatment. The receptors stem from a person aged 35-79 years with oral cavity squamous cell carcinoma.

In its sample, this clone was seen a few times. The chain links TRBV19 to TRBJ1-2, with D possibly being TRBD1 (5 bases). The CDR3 is 18 residues long. The germline CDR1 and CDR2 sequences are LNHDA and SQIVND (reference sequence). Trimming removed 4 bases at V and 0 bases at J, with 21 bases between. The CDR3 spells CASSTILGRQPTNYGYTF. CDR3 nucleotides: TGTGCCAGTAGTACGATCCTCGGGAGACAGCCTACTAACTATGGCTACACCTTC.

The gene calls are TRBV5-1 and TRBJ2-1; D might be TRBD2 (5 bases). Trimming stripped 0 bases from V and 3 bases from J, with 10 bases between. Germline values: CDR1 SGHRS, CDR2 YFSETQ. The CDR3 runs 15 residues. The CDR3 sequence is CASSLESGDYNEQFF. In DNA form, the CDR3 reads TGCGCCAGCAGCTTGGAAAGCGGAGACTACAATGAGCAGTTCTTC.

The J gene is TRBJ2-7, the V gene TRBV27, with D perhaps TRBD1 or TRBD2 (5 bases each). Trimming pared 5 bases from V and 2 bases from J, leaving 16 bases between. Germline CDR1 and CDR2: MNHEY and SMNVEV (reference sequence). CDR3 length equals 15 residues. In DNA form, the CDR3 reads TGTGCCAGCAGTATTTACCCGGGACCTCCCTACGAGCAGTACTTC. Residues: CASSIYPGPPYEQYF.

The genes are TRBV5-6 and TRBJ2-7; 12 bases are shared with TRBD2. This CDR3 contains 15 residues. The junction had 4 bases not matched to a gene; V was cut back by 3 bases and J by 3 bases. Germline V lookup: CDR1 SGHDT, CDR2 YYEEEE. DNA of the CDR3: TGTGCCAGCAGCTCGGGACTAGCGGGCAACTACGAGCAGTACTTC. As protein: CASSSGLAGNYEQYF.

The gene calls are TRBV25-1 and TRBJ2-1; D unresolved. The CDR3 runs to 11 residues. Deletions cut 6 bases from V and 4 bases from J, with 4 bases between. Per the germline V gene, CDR1 is MGHDK and CDR2 is SYGVNS. CDR3 bases: TGTGCCAGCAGACTTTACAATGAGCAGTTCTTC. Its protein product is CASRLYNEQFF. The full variable domain, completed using reference TRBV25-1 and TRBJ2-1, is EADIYQTPRYLVIGTGKKITLECSQTMGHDKMYWYQQDPGMELHLIHYSYGVNSTEKGDLSSESTVSRIRTEHFPLTLESARPSHTSQYLCASRLYNEQFFGPGTRLTVL.